This T cell receptor beta chain originates from a study of cytotoxic CD8 clonotypes in ibrutinib-treated CLL. For the study at large: Among the samples, the mean was about 270,000 productive templates and 85,000 to 95,000 productive rearrangements. Study-wide results and caveats: Under treatment, the uncommon public clonotypes either contracted or remained stable.

The V and J ends lost 1 base and 1 base respectively, with 9 bases between them. Germline values: CDR1 SGHRS, CDR2 YFSETQ. The CDR3 is made up of 15 amino acids. The repertoire was sequenced with immunoSEQ multiplex PCR; TCRdb's copy has only in-frame clones and lacks some. Of over 70,000 clones listed, roughly 84% are singletons. Regarding this clone: Its cognate antigen is unknown.

The chain is built from TRBV5-1 and TRBJ2-1, with D maybe TRBD2 (6 bases). This sequence was found in a human donor with chronic lymphocytic leukemia. The sample was PBMCs, taken before ibrutinib treatment. The CDR3 sequence: CASSLLGTSYNEQFF. Here the CDR3 DNA reads TGCGCCAGCAGCTTGTTAGGGACTTCCTACAATGAGCAGTTCTTC.